This T cell receptor beta chain was sequenced during a study of T cell changes during pregnancy in multiple sclerosis. TCRdb keeps only in-frame clones here, not all; method: immunoSEQ multiplex PCR. The sample has fewer than 85,000 clones, approximately 92% seen once. The CDR3 contains 13 residues. With V trimmed by 5 bases and J by 3 bases, 2 bases remained unmatched. Per germline, CDR1 SNHLY and CDR2 FYNNEI. The V and J genes are TRBV2 and TRBJ2-5; 8 bases match TRBD2. This sample comprised peripheral blood, obtained before pregnancy. The source is a female donor with multiple sclerosis, enrolled in a pregnancy study. The CDR3 loop is CASSSGLEETQYF. The CDR3 coding sequence is TGTGCCAGCAGTTCGGGACTAGAAGAGACCCAGTACTTC.